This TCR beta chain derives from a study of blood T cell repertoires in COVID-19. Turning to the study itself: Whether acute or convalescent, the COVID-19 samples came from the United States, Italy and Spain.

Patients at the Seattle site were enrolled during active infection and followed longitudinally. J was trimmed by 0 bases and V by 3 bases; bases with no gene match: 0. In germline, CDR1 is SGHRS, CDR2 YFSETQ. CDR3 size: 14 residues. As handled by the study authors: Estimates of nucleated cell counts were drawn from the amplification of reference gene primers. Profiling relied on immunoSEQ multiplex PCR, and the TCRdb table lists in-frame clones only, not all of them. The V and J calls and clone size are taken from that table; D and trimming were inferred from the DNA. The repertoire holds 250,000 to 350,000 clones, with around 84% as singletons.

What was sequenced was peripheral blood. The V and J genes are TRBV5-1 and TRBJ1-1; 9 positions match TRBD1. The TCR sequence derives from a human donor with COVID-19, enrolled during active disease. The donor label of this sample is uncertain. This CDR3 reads CASSWDRVNTEAFF. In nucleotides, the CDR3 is TGCGCCAGCAGCTGGGACAGGGTGAACACTGAAGCTTTCTTT.